The next 14 T cell receptor beta chains were all read from a single sample in a study of spatial heterogeneity in lung cancer. Described time point: sample taken at primary tumor resection. The sequenced material consisted of unsorted whole RNA from tumor, nontumor lung or frozen PBMC. TCRdb itself ran the 5' RACE reads through MiXCR, one entry per CDR3 protein. The sample lists some 50,000 distinct CDR3 sequences, about an eighth seen once, with about 43% in the top ten. This sample comprised PBMCs, obtained at surgery. These receptor sequences come from a female donor with early-stage non-small cell lung cancer.

This clonotype was counted only a few times. This chain links TRBV20-1 with TRBJ2-4; D is ambiguous. CDR3 length equals 12 residues. Germline V gene lookup returns CDR1 DFQATT and CDR2 SNEGSKA (reference sequence). Trimming stripped 3 bases from V and 1 base from J, with 4 bases between. CDR3 region: CSASRAKNIQYF. The CDR3, as DNA: TGCAGTGCTAGCAGGGCCAAAAACATTCAGTACTTC.

CDR3 DNA: TGTGCCAGCACCCTAACTGGAAACACCATATATTTT. Translated: CASTLTGNTIYF. This sequence joins TRBV7-9 and TRBJ1-3; D unresolved. This CDR3 contains 12 residues. Trimming removed 7 bases at V and 2 bases at J, with 6 bases between. Looked up from germline, CDR1 is SEHNR and CDR2 is FQNEAQ (reference sequence).

By share, this clonotype counts as medium-sized. The V gene is TRBV29-1, the J gene TRBJ2-5; TRBD2 aligns across 7 bases. The CDR3 loop spans 12 amino acids. Germline CDR1 is SQVTM and CDR2 is ANQGSEA. The V and J ends lost 7 bases and 1 base, in that order; junction bases with no gene match: 3. In DNA form, the CDR3 reads TGCAGCGGGCAGCGGGGCCAAGAGACCCAGTACTTC. It specifies CSGQRGQETQYF.

This clonotype was seen many times. The genes are TRBV13 and TRBJ1-1; D not certain. CDR1 is PRHDT and CDR2 is FYEKMQ in the germline V gene (reference sequence). This CDR3 region has 14 residues. V was cut by 0 bases and J by 1 base, with 6 bases left in between. The CDR3 spells CASSLGGGNTEAFF. As DNA, the CDR3 is TGTGCCAGCAGCTTAGGCGGCGGGAACACTGAAGCTTTCTTT.

CDR3 coding DNA: TGTGCCAGCAGCTCCTCGACCGGGACAGGGGCAGATACGCAGTATTTT. It yields the protein CASSSSTGTGADTQYF. The chain has TRBV7-8 and TRBJ2-3; 10 bases map to TRBD1. The ends lost 4 bases at V and 4 bases at J; junction bases unmatched: 8. CDR1 and CDR2 from the germline V gene are SGHVS and FQNEAQ. The CDR3 sequence is 16 residues long.

The V and J genes are TRBV6-5 and TRBJ2-2; a possible D gene is TRBD1 (5 bases). The CDR3 runs 16 residues. Trimming stripped 4 bases from V and 4 bases from J, with 16 bases between. Per germline, CDR1 MNHEY and CDR2 SVGAGI. The chain's CDR3 is CASSSSVGAATGELFF. CDR3 bases: TGTGCCAGCAGTTCGTCCGTAGGGGCCGCCACCGGGGAGCTGTTTTTT.

This rearrangement joins TRBV14 to TRBJ2-1; D is perhaps TRBD1 (5 bases). Germline V gene data show CDR1 as SGHDN and CDR2 as FVKESK. V lost 4 bases, J lost 14 bases, and 15 bases lay in between. The CDR3 runs to 12 residues. The DNA of the CDR3 is TGTGCCAGCAGCCCCGGACAAATCCCGGAGTTCTTC. Amino acids: CASSPGQIPEFF. Filled out from reference TRBV14 and TRBJ2-1, the complete variable domain reads EAGVTQFPSHSVIEKGQTVTLRCDPISGHDNLYWYRRVMGKEIKFLLHFVKESKQDESGMPNNRFLAERTGGTYSTLKVQPAELEDSGVYFCASSPGQIPEFFGPGTRLTVL.

This clonotype was picked up a small number of times. The CDR3 sequence is CASSINPVDSPLHF. DNA for the CDR3: TGTGCCAGTAGTATTAACCCCGTGGATTCACCCCTCCACTTT. The chain uses TRBV19 and TRBJ1-6; no clear D. Trimming took 3 bases from V and 8 from J, leaving 11 bases between them. The CDR3 is 14 amino acids. Germline values: CDR1 LNHDA, CDR2 SQIVND (reference sequence).

The V gene is TRBV28, the J gene TRBJ2-1, with 10 bases identical to TRBD2. Germline CDR1 and CDR2: MDHEN and SYDVKM. The CDR3 is made up of 11 amino acids. V was pared by 6 bases and J by 12 bases, with 2 bases of the junction left unmatched. The CDR3 spells CASSRLAGQFF. The DNA of the CDR3 is TGTGCCAGCAGCAGACTAGCGGGGCAGTTCTTC.

This clonotype has more than one count but fewer than ten. The chain uses TRBV19 and TRBJ1-4; D unclear. Germline V lookup: CDR1 LNHDA, CDR2 SQIVND (reference sequence). The V end lost 7 bases, the J end lost 8 bases, and 5 bases lay between the germline ends. The CDR3 is 10 amino acids. The CDR3 DNA is TGTGCCAGTATAGCAGAAAAACTGTTTTTT. As protein: CASIAEKLFF.

The sample holds a few counts of this clonotype. This chain links TRBV6-6 with TRBJ2-3; D is possibly TRBD1 (6 bases). Germline CDR1 is MNHNY and CDR2 is SVGAGI (reference sequence). CDR3 length equals 13 residues. V lost 7 bases to trimming and J lost 0 bases, with 8 bases between them. The CDR3 protein is CASNRDSTDTQYF. CDR3 sequence (DNA): TGTGCCAGCAACAGGGATAGCACAGATACGCAGTATTTT.

V is TRBV6-5 and J is TRBJ2-7; weak D call: TRBD1 (6 bases). The CDR3 contains 13 residues. The V and J ends lost 4 bases and 6 bases respectively, with 13 bases between them. The germline gives CDR1 MNHEY, CDR2 SVGAGI. The DNA of the CDR3 is TGTGCCAGCAGTTCGACAGGCCCCGGCGAGCAGTACTTC. It encodes CASSSTGPGEQYF.

This clonotype was detected ten times or more. The CDR3 sequence: CSGALGIGTDTQYF. The CDR3 coding sequence is TGCAGCGGGGCCCTTGGGATTGGGACAGATACGCAGTATTTT. This chain uses TRBV29-1 with TRBJ2-3, with D unresolved. This CDR3 contains 14 residues. The germline V gene encodes CDR1 SQVTM and CDR2 ANQGSEA. The germline V and J ends were trimmed by 7 bases and 3 bases, with 17 bases remaining between them.

This clonotype was counted at least ten times. The chain uses TRBV29-1 and TRBJ1-2, with D tentatively TRBD1 (6 bases). This CDR3 region has 11 residues. Germline V gene sequence: CDR1 SQVTM, CDR2 ANQGSEA. Trimming removed 7 bases from V and 8 bases from J, with 14 bases in between. The CDR3 DNA sequence: TGCAGCGCGAGTGGGGGCGAAGGCTACACCTTC. Residues: CSASGGEGYTF.